The T cell receptor beta chain under discussion was sequenced for a study of blood T cell repertoires in COVID-19. Source study methods: Using reference gene primer amplification, nucleated cell counts were estimated. Assay: immunoSEQ multiplex PCR; the TCRdb copy retains only in-frame clones and omits some. V and J calls and clone size come straight from that table; D and trimming were deduced from the DNA. The sample lists about 250,000 clones, approximately 86% occurring once. J gave up 5 bases and V 1 base, and 16 bases lay outside the gene matches. The CDR3 runs 19 residues. In germline, CDR1 is SGHVS, CDR2 FNYEAQ.

V and J are TRBV7-6 and TRBJ2-1; the match to TRBD1 covers 8 bases. What was sequenced was peripheral blood. The source of this sequence is a woman in her twenties or thirties with acute or convalescent COVID-19. The CDR3 region is CASSLDSGVARGHNNEQFF. CDR3 nucleotides: TGTGCCAGCAGCTTAGATTCTGGGGTGGCCAGGGGGCACAACAATGAGCAGTTCTTC.